These T cell receptor beta chains were read from a single sample in a study of T cell repertoires in aging, cancer and after chemotherapy. Each CDR3 protein is one row after TCRdb ran MiXCR on the multiplex PCR reads. The sample has around 13,000 distinct CDR3 sequences; 35% to 40% are singletons. The material sequenced was blood. The receptors originated from a human donor in good health. The donor label of this sample is uncertain. CDR3s include the opening cysteine and the closing phenylalanine or tryptophan. D genes are given only for firm matches. Some rows mark clone size as missing; the rest say once, few, many or name a class of expanded clone.

NA NA TRBJ2-1 TRBV6-5 CAISFDNEQFF TGTGCCATCAGCTTCGACAATGAGCAGTTCTTC
NA NA TRBJ2-3 TRBV7-6 CASSLGIGGTDTQYF TGTGCCAGCAGCCTTGGAATCGGCGGTACAGATACGCAGTATTTT
NA TRBD1 TRBJ2-5 TRBV18 CASSPRQGETQYF TGTGCCAGCTCACCAAGACAGGGTGAGACCCAGTACTTC
NA TRBD1 TRBJ2-1 TRBV30 CAWVRDRNYAEQFF TGTGCCTGGGTCCGGGACAGGAACTATGCTGAGCAGTTCTTC
NA TRBD2 TRBJ2-1 TRBV20-1 CSARDPGAGGGNEQFF TGCAGTGCTAGAGACCCCGGAGCGGGAGGGGGCAATGAGCAGTTCTTC
medium-sized NA TRBJ2-6 TRBV19 CASSTPGLSSGANVLTF TGTGCCAGTAGTACACCGGGACTCTCCTCTGGGGCCAACGTCCTGACTTTC
NA NA TRBJ1-5 TRBV24-1 CATAPDGNQPQHF TGTGCCACCGCCCCGGACGGAAATCAGCCCCAGCATTTT
NA NA TRBJ1-1 TRBV5-6 CASSFGDLNTEAFF TGTGCCAGCAGCTTCGGAGATCTGAACACTGAAGCTTTCTTT
few NA TRBJ2-7 TRBV27 CASSSGFVYEQYF TGTGCCAGCAGTTCCGGGTTCGTTTACGAGCAGTACTTC
medium-sized NA TRBJ2-5 TRBV5-6 CASSSDSIGYETQYF TGTGCCAGCAGCTCCGATTCTATAGGGTACGAGACCCAGTACTTC
few NA TRBJ2-2 TRBV7-3 CASSLNPTTGELFF TGTGCCAGCAGCTTAAATCCCACCACCGGGGAGCTGTTTTTT
NA NA TRBJ2-3 TRBV19 CASSLSAGWYTQYF TGTGCCAGTAGTCTCTCCGCGGGGTGGTATACGCAGTATTTT
NA NA TRBJ2-5 TRBV18 CASSPRRERETQYF TGTGCCAGCTCACCCCGACGCGAGCGGGAGACCCAGTACTTC
few NA TRBJ1-4 TRBV10-3 CAISESEKLFF TGTGCCATCAGTGAGTCCGAAAAACTGTTTTTT
NA NA TRBJ2-7 TRBV19 CASSMIADSYEQYF TGTGCCAGTAGTATGATTGCAGACTCCTACGAGCAGTACTTC
NA NA TRBJ2-2 TRBV6-5 CASSYFSGELFF TGTGCCAGCAGTTACTTTTCCGGGGAGCTGTTTTTT
medium-sized NA TRBJ2-5 TRBV19 CASSTYKTQYF TGTGCCAGCAGCACTTACAAGACCCAGTACTTC
NA NA TRBJ1-1 TRBV5-5 CASSVTVEAFF TGTGCCAGCAGCGTGACAGTCGAAGCTTTCTTT
few NA TRBJ1-3 TRBV30 CAWPIPSGNTIYF TGTGCCTGGCCGATCCCCTCTGGAAACACCATATATTTT
NA NA TRBJ1-6 TRBV7-9 CASSTGLWGRESGAYNSPLHF TGTGCCAGCAGCACAGGCTTATGGGGGAGGGAGTCAGGGGCCTATAATTCACCCCTCCACTTT
NA NA TRBJ1-3 TRBV19 CASTSPGLSGNTIYF TGTGCCAGTACCTCCCCTGGCCTCTCTGGAAACACCATATATTTT
once NA TRBJ1-1 TRBV19 CASSIGPGAMSTEAFF TGTGCCAGTAGTATAGGACCGGGGGCAATGAGCACTGAAGCTTTCTTT
once NA TRBJ2-4 TRBV27 CASSFTGNIQYF TGTGCCAGCAGTTTTACTGGGAACATTCAGTACTTC
medium-sized NA TRBJ2-5 TRBV19 CASRGVRETQYF TGTGCCAGTAGGGGGGTCCGAGAGACCCAGTACTTC
NA NA TRBJ1-5 TRBV29-1 CSALLEPNQPQHF TGCAGCGCCCTACTCGAACCGAATCAGCCCCAGCATTTT
medium-sized NA TRBJ2-5 TRBV11-3 CASSLDRWVRETQYF TGTGCCAGCAGCTTAGATCGGTGGGTCCGGGAGACCCAGTACTTC
NA NA TRBJ1-2 TRBV19 CASSKGTENYGYTF TGTGCCAGTAGTAAAGGGACGGAAAACTATGGCTACACCTTC
NA TRBD1 TRBJ1-6 TRBV6-2/TRBV6-3 CASIPGQGVATLHF TGTGCCAGCATTCCGGGACAGGGTGTTGCAACCCTCCACTTT
NA NA TRBJ1-2 TRBV27 CASRISGGQFNYGYTF TGTGCCAGCAGGATCTCGGGGGGCCAATTTAACTATGGCTACACCTTC
few NA TRBJ1-2 TRBV29-1 CSVLSFGYTF TGCAGCGTTCTATCCTTTGGCTACACCTTC
NA NA TRBJ1-2 TRBV18 CASSPMEDRYGYTF TGTGCCAGCTCACCAATGGAGGATCGCTATGGCTACACCTTC
few TRBD1 TRBJ1-1 TRBV18 CASSPRGQGDTEAFF TGTGCCAGCTCACCGAGGGGGCAGGGTGACACTGAAGCTTTCTTT
NA NA TRBJ2-5 TRBV20-1 CSAPWGQGETQYF TGCAGTGCTCCGTGGGGGCAAGGGGAGACCCAGTACTTC
few NA TRBJ2-5 TRBV18 CASSEPDTQYF TGTGCCAGCTCAGAGCCGGACACCCAGTACTTC
NA NA TRBJ2-3 TRBV5-1 CASSFLTSTDTQYF TGCGCCAGCAGCTTCCTAACTAGCACAGATACGCAGTATTTT
medium-sized TRBD1 TRBJ2-1 TRBV29-1 CSVETGADNEQFF TGCAGCGTTGAAACAGGGGCGGACAATGAGCAGTTCTTC
once NA TRBJ1-5 TRBV30 CAWDPGHPPQHF TGTGCCTGGGATCCGGGACATCCGCCCCAGCATTTT
few NA TRBJ1-5 TRBV5-4 CASSPDPWGRQPQHF TGTGCCAGCAGCCCCGATCCTTGGGGGCGTCAGCCCCAGCATTTT
few NA TRBJ1-1 TRBV19 CASSMSRTEPSGTEAFF TGTGCCAGTAGTATGTCGCGTACTGAACCTTCGGGCACTGAAGCTTTCTTT
NA TRBD1 TRBJ2-7 TRBV29-1 CSVIRTGLTYEQYF TGCAGCGTTATACGGACAGGGCTTACCTACGAGCAGTACTTC
NA NA TRBJ2-7 TRBV30 CAWSSGVGAYEQYF TGTGCCTGGAGTTCGGGGGTAGGGGCCTACGAGCAGTACTTC
NA NA TRBJ1-6 TRBV19 CASSPGVTRASPLHF TGTGCCAGTAGCCCGGGCGTAACTAGGGCGTCACCCCTCCACTTT
NA NA TRBJ2-7 TRBV30 CAWGRGAISYEQYF TGTGCCTGGGGTCGGGGGGCTATTTCCTACGAGCAGTACTTC
once TRBD2 TRBJ2-1 TRBV18 CASSSGLAGQEIF TGTGCCAGCTCATCTGGACTAGCGGGACAGGAAATCTTC
NA NA TRBJ2-7 TRBV19 CASSLGTGTYYEQYF TGTGCCAGCAGCTTGGGTACAGGGACTTACTACGAGCAGTACTTC
NA NA TRBJ2-1 TRBV19 CASSIGRTFYNEQFF TGTGCCAGTAGTATAGGTCGGACTTTTTACAATGAGCAGTTCTTC
NA NA TRBJ1-1 TRBV30 CAWSVRGGFTEAFF TGTGCCTGGAGTGTACGGGGAGGCTTCACTGAAGCTTTCTTT
medium-sized NA TRBJ2-7 TRBV11-3 CASSTPDRFPYEQYF TGTGCCAGCAGCACGCCGGACCGCTTTCCCTACGAGCAGTACTTC
NA NA TRBJ1-1 TRBV6-5 CASSYAGGAFF TGTGCCAGCAGTTACGCGGGAGGAGCTTTCTTT
few NA TRBJ2-3 TRBV6-4 CASSDRETDTQYF TGTGCCAGCAGTGACAGGGAGACAGATACGCAGTATTTT
NA NA TRBJ2-5 TRBV27 CASSSLEGKGFQETQYF TGTGCCAGCAGTTCCCTCGAGGGGAAGGGTTTCCAAGAGACCCAGTACTTC
NA TRBD2 TRBJ2-7 TRBV5-4 CASSPVAGGLQSEQYF TGTGCCAGCAGCCCGGTAGCGGGAGGGCTTCAGAGCGAGCAGTACTTC
medium-sized TRBD1 TRBJ2-4 TRBV6-5 CASSYGGTGNIQYF TGTGCCAGCAGTTACGGCGGGACAGGGAACATTCAGTACTTC
NA NA TRBJ2-1 TRBV12-3/TRBV12-4 CASSSSGTLRYNEQFF TGTGCCAGCAGTTCCTCCGGGACCCTTCGATACAATGAGCAGTTCTTC
NA TRBD1 TRBJ2-6 TRBV5-5 CASSPLRDRFSGANVLTF TGTGCCAGCAGCCCGCTACGGGACAGATTCTCTGGGGCCAACGTCCTGACTTTC
NA TRBD1 TRBJ1-1 TRBV27 CASSEYRREGQENTEAFF TGTGCCAGCAGCGAATACAGAAGGGAGGGACAGGAGAACACTGAAGCTTTCTTT
NA NA TRBJ2-1 TRBV7-6 CASSPWTIGNEQFF TGTGCCAGCAGCCCCTGGACAATCGGGAATGAGCAGTTCTTC
NA TRBD2 TRBJ2-5 TRBV27 CASSRSGSETQYF TGTGCCAGCAGTCGAAGCGGGAGTGAGACCCAGTACTTC
once NA TRBJ1-4 TRBV18 CASSDTDATNEKLFF TGTGCCAGCTCAGACACGGATGCAACTAATGAAAAACTGTTTTTT
medium-sized NA TRBJ2-7 TRBV11-1 CASSLWTGLREGYEQYF TGTGCCAGCAGCCTTTGGACAGGGCTGAGGGAGGGCTACGAGCAGTACTTC